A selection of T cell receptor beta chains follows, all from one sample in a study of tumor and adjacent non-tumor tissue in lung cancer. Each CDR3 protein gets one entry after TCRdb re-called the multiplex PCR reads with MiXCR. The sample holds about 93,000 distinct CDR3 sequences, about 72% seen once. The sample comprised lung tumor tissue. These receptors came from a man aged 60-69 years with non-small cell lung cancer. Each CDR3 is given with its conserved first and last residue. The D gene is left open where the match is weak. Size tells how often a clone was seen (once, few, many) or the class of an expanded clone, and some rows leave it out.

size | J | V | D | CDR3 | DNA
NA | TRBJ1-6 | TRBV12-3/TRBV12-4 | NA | CASSLGGRLNSPLHF | TGTGCCAGCAGTTTGGGGGGTCGTCTTAATTCACCCCTCCACTTT
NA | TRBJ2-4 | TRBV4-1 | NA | CASTPTLGKNIQYF | TGCGCCAGCACCCCGACCCTAGGCAAAAACATTCAGTACTTC
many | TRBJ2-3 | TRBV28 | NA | CATSSALKGNF | TGTGCCACCTCCTCCGCCTTAAAGGGGAATTTT
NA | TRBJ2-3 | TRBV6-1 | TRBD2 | CTTRDYFTDTQYF | TGTACTACCCGGGACTACTTCACAGATACGCAGTATTTT
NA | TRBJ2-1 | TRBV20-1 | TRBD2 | CSATSAGAKYNEQFF | TGCAGTGCTACCTCGGCGGGAGCTAAGTACAATGAGCAGTTCTTC
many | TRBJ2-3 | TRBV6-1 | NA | CASSERRITDTQYF | TGTGCCAGCAGCGAGAGACGAATCACAGATACGCAGTATTTT
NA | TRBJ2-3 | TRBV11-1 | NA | CASSLVPGAGGDTQCF | TGTGCCAGCAGCCTTGTCCCGGGGGCCGGGGGAGATACGCAGTGCTTT
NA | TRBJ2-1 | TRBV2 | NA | CASSGMDTYNEQFF | TGTGCCAGCAGTGGTATGGACACCTACAATGAGCAGTTCTTC
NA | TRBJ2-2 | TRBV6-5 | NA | CANRRTVSAANTGELFF | TGTGCCAACAGAAGGACGGTTAGCGCCGCGAACACCGGGGAGCTGTTTTTT
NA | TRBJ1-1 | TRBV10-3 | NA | CTISESAGWSWTEAFF | TGTACCATCAGTGAGTCGGCGGGATGGTCGTGGACTGAAGCTTTCTTT
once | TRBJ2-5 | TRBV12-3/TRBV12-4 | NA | CASSTVRETQCF | TGTGCCAGCAGTACCGTTAGAGAGACCCAGTGCTTC
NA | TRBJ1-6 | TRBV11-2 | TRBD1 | CASRTGSNSPLHF | TGTGCCTCAAGGACAGGTTCCAATTCACCCCTCCACTTT
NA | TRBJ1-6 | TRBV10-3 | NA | CAITQGMASPLHF | TGTGCCATCACACAGGGAATGGCATCACCACTCCACTTT
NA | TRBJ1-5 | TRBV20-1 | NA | CSATGWNQPKHF | TGCAGTGCTACCGGCTGGAATCAGCCCAAGCATTTT
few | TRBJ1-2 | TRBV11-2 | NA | CASSFQGLADYGYTF | TGTGCCAGCAGCTTCCAGGGCTTGGCGGATTATGGCTACACCTTC
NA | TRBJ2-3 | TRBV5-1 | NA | CDSSLNGGFTDMQYF | TGCGACAGCAGCTTGAACGGGGGCTTCACAGATATGCAGTATTTT
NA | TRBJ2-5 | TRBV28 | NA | CASSLSWGQETQYF | TGTGCCAGCAGTTTGAGCTGGGGCCAAGAGACCCAGTACTTC
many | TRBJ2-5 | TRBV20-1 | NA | CSASAGETQYF | TGCAGTGCTAGTGCCGGAGAGACCCAGTACTTC
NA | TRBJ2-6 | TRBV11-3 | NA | CASSQQGSGANVLSF | TGTGCCAGTAGTCAACAGGGTTCAGGGGCCAACGTCCTGTCTTTC
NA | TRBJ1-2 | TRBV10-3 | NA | CAISESGRNYGYTF | TGTGCCATCAGTGAGTCAGGGAGAAACTATGGCTACACCTTC
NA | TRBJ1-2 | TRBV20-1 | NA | CSTRDWDRGSYGYTF | TGCAGTACTAGAGATTGGGACCGGGGGTCCTATGGCTACACCTTC
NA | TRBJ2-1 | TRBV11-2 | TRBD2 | CASSLVRTSGVNEQFF | TGTGCCAGCAGCTTAGTTCGGACTAGCGGGGTTAATGAGCAGTTCTTC
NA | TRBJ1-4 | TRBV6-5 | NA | CASSYRGARDEKLFF | TGTGCCAGCAGTTACCGTGGGGCAAGGGATGAAAAACTGTTTTTT
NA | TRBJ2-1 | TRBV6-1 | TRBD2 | CASSATGTSRNEKFF | TGTGCCAGCAGTGCTACCGGGACTAGTAGAAATGAGAAGTTCTTC
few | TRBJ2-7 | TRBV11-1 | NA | CASSLPQGTLREQCF | TGTGCCAGCAGCTTACCACAGGGCACTTTGAGGGAGCAGTGCTTC
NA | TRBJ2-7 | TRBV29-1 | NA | CSVRTDYDQYF | TGCAGCGTTAGGACAGATTACGATCAATACTTC
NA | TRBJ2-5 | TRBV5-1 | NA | CATALAGIQETQYF | TGCGCCACTGCCCTGGCAGGAATCCAAGAGACCCAGTACTTC
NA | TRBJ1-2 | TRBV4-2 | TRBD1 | CASSQLTGGNYGYTF | TGTGCCAGCAGCCAGTTGACAGGGGGAAACTATGGCTACACCTTC
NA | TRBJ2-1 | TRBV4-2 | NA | CASSQDLMGEVGYNEQFF | TGTGCCAGCAGCCAAGATCTGATGGGGGAGGTCGGATACAATGAGCAGTTCTTC
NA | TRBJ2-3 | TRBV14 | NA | CASSQSLRASTDTLYF | TGTGCCAGCAGCCAATCGCTTCGTGCTAGCACAGATACGCTGTATTTT
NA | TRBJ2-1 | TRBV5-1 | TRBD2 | CASSFTSGNNNEQFF | TGCGCCAGCAGCTTTACTAGCGGGAACAACAATGAGCAGTTCTTC
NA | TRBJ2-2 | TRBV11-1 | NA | CTSSAQQGFSDTAELFF | TGTACCAGCAGCGCACAGCAGGGATTTTCCGACACCGCGGAGCTGTTTTTT
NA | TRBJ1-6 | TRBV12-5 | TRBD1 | CVSGGTGDSPLLF | TGTGTTAGTGGCGGGACAGGGGATTCACCCCTCCTCTTT
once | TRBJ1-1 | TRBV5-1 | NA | CASSLVGENTETFF | TGCGCCAGCAGCTTGGTAGGGGAGAACACTGAAACTTTCTTT
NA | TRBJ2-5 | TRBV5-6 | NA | CASSFGVWVQETQYF | TGCGCCAGCAGCTTTGGGGTCTGGGTCCAAGAGACCCAGTACTTC
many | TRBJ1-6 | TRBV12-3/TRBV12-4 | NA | CASSTGFNSPLHF | TGTGCCAGCAGCACAGGCTTTAATTCACCCCTCCACTTT
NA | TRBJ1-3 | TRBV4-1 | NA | CARSQPSKIGNAIYF | TGCGCCAGGAGCCAACCCTCAAAGATTGGAAACGCCATATATTTT
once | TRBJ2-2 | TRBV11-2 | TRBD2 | CVVSSGLAGATNTGELFF | TGTGTCGTCAGCTCGGGACTAGCGGGAGCGACGAACACCGGGGAGCTGTTTTTT
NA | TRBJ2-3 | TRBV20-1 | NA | CSASPSGVPDMQYF | TGCAGTGCTAGCCCTAGTGGGGTTCCAGATATGCAGTATTTT
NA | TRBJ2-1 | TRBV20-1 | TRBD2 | CSASGCNEQFF | TGTAGTGCTAGCGGTTGCAATGAGCAGTTCTTC
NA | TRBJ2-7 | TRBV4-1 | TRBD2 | CASSRGLAGAYEQYF | TGCGCCAGCAGCCGAGGACTAGCGGGGGCCTACGAGCAGTATTTC
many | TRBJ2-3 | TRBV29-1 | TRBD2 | CSVEDPGGLAGTDTQYF | TGCAGCGTTGAAGATCCGGGGGGACTAGCCGGAACAGATACGCAGTATTTT
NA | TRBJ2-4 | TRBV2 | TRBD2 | CASRGAGGDIQYF | TGTGCCAGCAGGGGAGCGGGAGGCGACATTCAGTACTTC
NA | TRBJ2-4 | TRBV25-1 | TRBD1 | CASSEYMTGTGAGNIQYF | TGTGCCAGCAGTGAATATATGACCGGGACAGGGGCGGGGAACATTCAGTACTTC
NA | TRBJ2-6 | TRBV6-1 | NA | CASSEMYAGTGANVLTF | TGTGCCAGCAGTGAAATGTATGCGGGGACTGGGGCCAACGTCCTGACTTTC
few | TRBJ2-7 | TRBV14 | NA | CASSQVRNPTGYEQYF | TGTGCCAGCAGCCAAGTCCGAAACCCTACAGGGTACGAGCAGTACTTC
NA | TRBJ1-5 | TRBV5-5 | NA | CASSLFPKGSLSNQPQHF | TGTGCCAGCAGCTTATTTCCCAAAGGGTCTCTTAGCAATCAGCCCCAGCATTTT
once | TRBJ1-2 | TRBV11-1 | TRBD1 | CASRYRPTGDGYGYTF | TGTGCCAGCAGATACAGACCGACAGGGGACGGGTATGGCTACACCTTC
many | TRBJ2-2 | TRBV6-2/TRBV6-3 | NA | CASSKRQVRNTGELFF | TGTGCCAGCAGTAAAAGACAGGTCCGGAACACCGGGGAGCTGTTTTTT
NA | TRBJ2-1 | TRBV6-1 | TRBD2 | CASNVAGVSYNEQFF | TGTGCCAGCAATGTAGCGGGAGTCTCCTACAACGAGCAGTTCTTC